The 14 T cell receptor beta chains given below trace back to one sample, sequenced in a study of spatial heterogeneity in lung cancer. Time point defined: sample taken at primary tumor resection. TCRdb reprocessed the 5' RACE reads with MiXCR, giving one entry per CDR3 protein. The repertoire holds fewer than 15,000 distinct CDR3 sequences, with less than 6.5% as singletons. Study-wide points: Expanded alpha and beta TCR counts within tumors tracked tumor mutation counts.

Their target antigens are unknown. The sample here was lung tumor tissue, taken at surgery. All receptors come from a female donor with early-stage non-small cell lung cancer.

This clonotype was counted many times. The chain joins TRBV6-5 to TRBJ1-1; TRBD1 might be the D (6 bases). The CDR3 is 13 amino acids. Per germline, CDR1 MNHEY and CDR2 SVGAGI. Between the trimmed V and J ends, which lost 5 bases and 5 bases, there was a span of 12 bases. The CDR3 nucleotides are TGTGCCAGCAGTACACAGGGAACGACTGAAGCTTTCTTT. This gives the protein CASSTQGTTEAFF.

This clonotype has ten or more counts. The CDR3 here is CASSLRQGAWETQYF. The DNA of the CDR3 is TGTGCCAGCAGCTTAAGACAGGGGGCTTGGGAGACCCAGTACTTC. The V gene is TRBV11-2, the J gene TRBJ2-5, with 10 positions matching TRBD1. Germline values: CDR1 SGHAT, CDR2 FQNNGV. The CDR3 contains 15 residues. With V trimmed by 2 bases and J by 5 bases, 5 bases remained unmatched. The complete variable domain, with remaining parts taken from reference TRBV11-2 and TRBJ2-5, reads EAGVAQSPRYKIIEKRQSVAFWCNPISGHATLYWYQQILGQGPKLLIQFQNNGVVDDSQLPKDRFSAERLKGVDSTLKIQPAKLEDSAVYLCASSLRQGAWETQYFGPGTRLLVL.

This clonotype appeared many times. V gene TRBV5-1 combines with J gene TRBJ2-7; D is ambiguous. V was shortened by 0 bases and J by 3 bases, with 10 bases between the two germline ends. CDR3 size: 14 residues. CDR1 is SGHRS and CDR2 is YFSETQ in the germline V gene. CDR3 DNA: TGCGCCAGCAGCTTGGCCGCCCCCCTCTACGAGCAGTACTTC. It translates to CASSLAAPLYEQYF.

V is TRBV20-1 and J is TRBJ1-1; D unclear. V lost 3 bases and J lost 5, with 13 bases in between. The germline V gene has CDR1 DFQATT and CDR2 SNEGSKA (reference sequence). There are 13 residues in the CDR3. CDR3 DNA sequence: TGCAGTGCTAGTCCGCGCTTGGGGACTGAAGCTTTCTTT. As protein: CSASPRLGTEAFF.

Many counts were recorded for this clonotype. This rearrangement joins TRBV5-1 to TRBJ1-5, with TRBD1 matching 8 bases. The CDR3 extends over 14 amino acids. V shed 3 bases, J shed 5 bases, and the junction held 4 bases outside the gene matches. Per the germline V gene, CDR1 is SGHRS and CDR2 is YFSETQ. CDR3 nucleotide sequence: TGCGCCAGCAGCTCCGGACAGGGCGATCAGCCCCAGCATTTT. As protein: CASSSGQGDQPQHF. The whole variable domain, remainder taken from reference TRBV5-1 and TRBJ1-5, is KAGVTQTPRYLIKTRGQQVTLSCSPISGHRSVSWYQQTPGQGLQFLFEYFSETQRNKGNFPGRFSGRQFSNSRSEMNVSTLELGDSALYLCASSSGQGDQPQHFGDGTRLSIL.

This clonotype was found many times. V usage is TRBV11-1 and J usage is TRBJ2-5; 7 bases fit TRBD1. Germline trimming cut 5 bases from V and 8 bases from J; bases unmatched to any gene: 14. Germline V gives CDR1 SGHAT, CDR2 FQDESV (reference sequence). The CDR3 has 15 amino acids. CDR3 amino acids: CASSPEGGHSITQYF. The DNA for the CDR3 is TGTGCCAGCAGCCCGGAAGGGGGCCATAGTATCACCCAGTACTTC.

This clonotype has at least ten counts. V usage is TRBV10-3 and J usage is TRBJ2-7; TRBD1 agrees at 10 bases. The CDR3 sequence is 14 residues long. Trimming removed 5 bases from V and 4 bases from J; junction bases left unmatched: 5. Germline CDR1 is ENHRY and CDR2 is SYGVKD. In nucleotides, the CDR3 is TGTGCCATCAGTCCGGGACAGGGGCCTTACGAGCAGTACTTC. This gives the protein CAISPGQGPYEQYF.

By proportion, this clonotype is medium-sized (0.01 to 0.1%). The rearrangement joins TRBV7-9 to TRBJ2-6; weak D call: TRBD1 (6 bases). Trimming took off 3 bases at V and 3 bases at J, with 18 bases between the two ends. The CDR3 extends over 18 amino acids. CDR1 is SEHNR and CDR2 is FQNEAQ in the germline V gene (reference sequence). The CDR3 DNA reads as TGTGCCAGCAGCTTTTGGGTCCTCTCAGGGGTTGGGGCCAACGTCCTGACTTTC. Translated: CASSFWVLSGVGANVLTF. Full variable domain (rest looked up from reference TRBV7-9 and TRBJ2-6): DTGVSQNPRHKITKRGQNVTFRCDPISEHNRLYWYRQTLGQGPEFLTYFQNEAQLEKSRLLSDRFSAERPKGSFSTLEIQRTEQGDSAMYLCASSFWVLSGVGANVLTFGAGSRLTVL.

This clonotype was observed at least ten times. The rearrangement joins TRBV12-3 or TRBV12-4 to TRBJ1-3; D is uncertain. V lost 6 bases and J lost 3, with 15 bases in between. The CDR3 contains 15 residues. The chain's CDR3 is CASRPPGWIGNTIYF. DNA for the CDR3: TGTGCCAGCAGGCCCCCGGGCTGGATTGGAAACACCATATATTTT.

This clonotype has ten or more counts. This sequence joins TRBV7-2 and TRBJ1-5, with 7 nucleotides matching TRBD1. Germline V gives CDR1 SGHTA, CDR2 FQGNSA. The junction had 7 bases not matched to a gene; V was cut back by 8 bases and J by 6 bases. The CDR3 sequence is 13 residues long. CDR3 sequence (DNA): TGTGCCAGCGGTTGGGACAGCGCTCAGCCCCAGCATTTT. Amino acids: CASGWDSAQPQHF.

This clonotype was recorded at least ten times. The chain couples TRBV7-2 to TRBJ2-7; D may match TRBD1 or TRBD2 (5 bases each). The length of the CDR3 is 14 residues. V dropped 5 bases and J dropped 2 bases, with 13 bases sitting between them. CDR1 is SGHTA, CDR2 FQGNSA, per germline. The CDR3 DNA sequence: TGTGCCAGCAGCACCCGGGACGGGCCCTACGAGCAGTACTTC. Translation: CASSTRDGPYEQYF.

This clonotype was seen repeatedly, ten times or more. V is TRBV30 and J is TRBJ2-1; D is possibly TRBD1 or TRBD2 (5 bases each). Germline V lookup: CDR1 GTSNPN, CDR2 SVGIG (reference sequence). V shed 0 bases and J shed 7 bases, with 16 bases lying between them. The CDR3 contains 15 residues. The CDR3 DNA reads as TGTGCCTGGAGTGTTAAACCGGGGCCTAAAAATGAGCAGTTCTTC. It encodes CAWSVKPGPKNEQFF.

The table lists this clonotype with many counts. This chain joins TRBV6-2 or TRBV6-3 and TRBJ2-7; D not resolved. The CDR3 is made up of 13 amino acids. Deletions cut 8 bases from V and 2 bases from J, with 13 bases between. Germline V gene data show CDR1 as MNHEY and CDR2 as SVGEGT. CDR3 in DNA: TGTGCCAGCCTCTCTGACATAGCCTACGAGCAGTACTTC. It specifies CASLSDIAYEQYF.

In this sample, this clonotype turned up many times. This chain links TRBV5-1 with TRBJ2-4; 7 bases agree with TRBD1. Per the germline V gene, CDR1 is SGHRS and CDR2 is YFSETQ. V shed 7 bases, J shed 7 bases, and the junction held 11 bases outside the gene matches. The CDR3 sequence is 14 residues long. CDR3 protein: CASRSSSQGNIQYF. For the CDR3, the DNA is TGCGCCAGCCGTAGCAGTTCACAGGGGAACATTCAGTACTTC.